This T cell receptor beta chain was sequenced during a study of blood T cell repertoires in COVID-19. Whole-study context: The origin of the acute and convalescent COVID-19 samples was the United States, Italy and Spain.

Per germline, CDR1 MNHEY and CDR2 SVGAGI. CDR3 size: 15 residues. The ends lost 6 bases at V and 8 bases at J; junction bases unmatched: 10. Per the authors' pipeline: The assay estimated nucleated cells by amplifying reference gene primers. The assay was immunoSEQ multiplex PCR, and TCRdb's table has in-frame clones only and misses some. V and J calls and clone size are given by that table; D and trimming were obtained from the DNA. The sample consists of approximately 65,000 clones, 65% to 90% of them appearing once. This sequence joins TRBV6-5 and TRBJ2-1, with 10 bases aligning to TRBD2. The sample was peripheral blood. The clonotype was recovered from a man aged 40-55 years with acute or convalescent COVID-19. CDR3 in amino acids: CASSLAGAEGYEQFF. DNA of the CDR3: TGTGCCAGCAGCCTAGCGGGGGCCGAGGGGTATGAGCAGTTCTTC.